These 14 T cell receptor beta chains were sequenced from one sample in a study of immune evolution from preneoplasia to lung adenocarcinoma. Sequencing was performed with immunoSEQ multiplex PCR; in TCRdb, only in-frame clones are kept and a portion is missing. Of tens of thousands of clones listed, 70% to 80% are singletons. Sample: FFPE invasive lung adenocarcinoma tissue. The source of these receptors is a person aged 60 to 70 with lung adenocarcinoma.

This sequence joins TRBV30 and TRBJ2-7; 8 bases are a match to TRBD1. The CDR3 length is 15 residues. Trimming at V came to 3 bases and at J to 0 bases, leaving 7 bases not matched to a gene. Germline lookup yields CDR1 GTSNPN and CDR2 SVGIG (reference sequence). DNA for the CDR3: TGTGCCTGGAGAGACAGGGGTAAGGGCTCCTACGAGCAGTACTTC. Encoded protein: CAWRDRGKGSYEQYF.

The V call is TRBV2, the J call TRBJ1-1, with unresolved D. Per germline, CDR1 SNHLY and CDR2 FYNNEI. V was pared by 0 bases and J by 1 base, with 12 bases between. The CDR3 runs to 16 residues. For the CDR3, the DNA is TGTGCCAGCAGTGAAGCGCGAGGCACACCGAACACTGAAGCTTTCTTT. Amino acids: CASSEARGTPNTEAFF.

The V gene is TRBV10-2, the J gene TRBJ2-3, with 13 bases matching TRBD2. V was clipped by 4 bases and J by 4 bases; unmatched bases: 11. The CDR3 runs to 18 residues. Germline CDR1 and CDR2: WSHSY and SAAADI. The CDR3 bases are TGCGCCAGCAGTGGAAGGTACAAAGGACTAGCGGGAGCAGATACGCAGTATTTT. Amino acids: CASSGRYKGLAGADTQYF.

This clone has more than one count but fewer than ten. The chain joins TRBV7-8 to TRBJ2-1; D gene ambiguous. Germline V gene sequence: CDR1 SGHVS, CDR2 FQNEAQ. The CDR3 totals 12 residues. The germline V and J ends were trimmed by 1 base and 7 bases, with 5 bases remaining between them. Here the CDR3 reads CASSLEANEQFF. The CDR3 bases are TGTGCCAGCAGCTTAGAGGCGAATGAGCAGTTCTTC.

The rearrangement uses TRBV18 and TRBJ1-3; D not certain. CDR1 is KGHSH and CDR2 is LQKENI in the germline V gene. Trimming took off 2 bases at V and 4 bases at J, with 12 bases between the two ends. The CDR3 runs 15 residues. The chain's CDR3 is CASSPIPGVGNTIYF. The CDR3 DNA follows: TGTGCCAGCTCACCAATCCCAGGCGTCGGAAACACCATATATTTT.

J is TRBJ2-2 and V is TRBV6-5; either TRBD1 or TRBD2 may supply D (5 bases each). In germline, CDR1 is MNHEY, CDR2 SVGAGI. V was pared by 0 bases and J by 1 base, with 9 bases between. The CDR3 contains 16 residues. The CDR3 reads CASSYSWGRNTGELFF. Written as DNA, the CDR3 is TGTGCCAGCAGTTACTCGTGGGGACGGAACACCGGGGAGCTGTTTTTT.

This clone turned up a few times. This same CDR3 is encoded by further DNA sequences in the sample. The V gene is TRBV28, the J gene TRBJ1-1, with 7 bases lining up with TRBD1. The CDR3 has 16 amino acids. The ends lost 3 bases at V and 1 base at J; junction bases unmatched: 8. Germline V CDR1 and CDR2: MDHEN, SYDVKM. This CDR3 reads CASSFNRQGGNTEAFF. DNA for the CDR3: TGTGCCAGCAGTTTCAACCGACAGGGTGGGAACACTGAAGCTTTCTTT.

The chain is built from TRBV25-1 and TRBJ2-3, with 10 nucleotides matching TRBD2. The CDR3 loop spans 15 amino acids. Germline CDR1 and CDR2: MGHDK and SYGVNS. The V and J ends lost 6 bases and 4 bases, in that order; junction bases with no gene match: 7. The DNA of the CDR3 is TGTGCCAGCAGGAAAGCGGGAGGGCACGCAGATACGCAGTATTTT. Translating it yields CASRKAGGHADTQYF.

This clone turned up a few times. The chain is built from TRBV6-5 and TRBJ1-2, with TRBD1 matching over 8 bases. The germline gives CDR1 MNHEY, CDR2 SVGAGI. V lost 5 bases and J lost 5; bases outside the gene matches: 7. The CDR3 runs 14 residues. CDR3 nucleotide sequence: TGTGCCAGCAGTGAGGGGACAGGCCTTTATGGCTACACCTTC. This translates into CASSEGTGLYGYTF.

The CDR3 region is CASSEGLGTVYEQYF. The DNA for the CDR3 is TGTGCCAGCAGTGAAGGTTTGGGGACTGTGTACGAGCAGTACTTC. The chain carries TRBV6-1 and TRBJ2-7; weak D call: TRBD2 (6 bases). V lost 1 base to trimming and J lost 4 bases, with 14 bases between them. Germline CDR1 reads MNHNS; CDR2 reads SASEGT. The CDR3 covers 15 residues.

The CDR3 bases are TGTGCCAGCAGCCGATTGGGACTAGCCCACAATGAGCAGTTCTTC. This codes for CASSRLGLAHNEQFF. This chain connects TRBV11-2 to TRBJ2-1; 9 nucleotides match TRBD2. The V gene's germline CDR1 is SGHAT and CDR2 FQNNGV. The ends lost 5 bases at V and 5 bases at J; junction bases unmatched: 7. The CDR3 consists of 15 residues.

This clone was recorded once. The gene calls are TRBV28 and TRBJ2-5, with no clear D. CDR1 and CDR2 (germline): MDHEN, SYDVKM. V lost 3 bases to trimming and J lost 2 bases, with 7 bases between them. The CDR3 covers 13 residues. The CDR3 sequence: CASSLLPQETQYF. The CDR3 DNA sequence: TGTGCCAGCAGTTTGCTACCGCAAGAGACCCAGTACTTC.

The chain carries TRBV15 and TRBJ1-5; D not certain. CDR1 is LNHNV and CDR2 is YYDKDF in the germline V gene (reference sequence). V lost 3 bases, J lost 4 bases, and 13 bases lay in between. This CDR3 comprises 15 residues. The CDR3 sequence is CATSSGIERNQPQHF. DNA of the CDR3: TGTGCCACCAGCAGTGGGATAGAGCGTAATCAGCCCCAGCATTTT.

The chain links TRBV6-5 to TRBJ2-7; D unclear. Looked up from germline, CDR1 is MNHEY and CDR2 is SVGAGI. The CDR3 is 12 residues long. V was pared by 6 bases and J by 4 bases, with 10 bases between. CDR3 residues: CASSRPDYEQYF. Here the CDR3 DNA reads TGTGCCAGCAGCCGCCCCGATTACGAGCAGTACTTC.